This TCR beta chain stems from a study of blood T cell repertoires in COVID-19. Study summary: The samples span acute and convalescent COVID-19 from the United States, Italy and Spain. Sample material is recorded as cDNA or gDNA derived from T cells, B-cell-depleted T cells, or PBMCs.

Per the authors' pipeline: Scientists estimated how many nucleated cells there were by amplifying reference gene primers. TCRdb's copy holds only in-frame clones and misses some; the assay was immunoSEQ multiplex PCR. V, J and clone size reflect that table, while D and trimming were determined from the DNA. This sample yields about 200,000 clones, of which approximately 84% are seen a single time; 5.9% belongs to the top ten. The CDR3 extends over 16 amino acids. The V gene is TRBV21-1, the J gene TRBJ2-5; no check of the table's D call, TRBD1, against the DNA was made. TRBV21-1 is classified as a pseudogene. This receptor was taken from an elderly man with acute or convalescent COVID-19. Input material: peripheral blood. The DNA of the CDR3 is TGTGCCAGCAGCACGCGGACAGGGTGGGTCGGGGAGACCCAGTACTTC. It encodes CASSTRTGWVGETQYF.